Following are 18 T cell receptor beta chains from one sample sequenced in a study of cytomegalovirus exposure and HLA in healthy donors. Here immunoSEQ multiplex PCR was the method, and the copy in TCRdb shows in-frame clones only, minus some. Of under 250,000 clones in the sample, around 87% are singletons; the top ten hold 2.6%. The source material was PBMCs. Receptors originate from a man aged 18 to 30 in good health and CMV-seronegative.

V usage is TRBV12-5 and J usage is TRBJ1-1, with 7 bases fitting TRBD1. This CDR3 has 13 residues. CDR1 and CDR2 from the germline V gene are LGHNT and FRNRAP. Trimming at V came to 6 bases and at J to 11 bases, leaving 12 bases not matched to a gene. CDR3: CASGDQGVSTAFF. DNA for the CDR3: TGTGCTAGTGGGGACCAGGGGGTATCCACGGCTTTCTTT.

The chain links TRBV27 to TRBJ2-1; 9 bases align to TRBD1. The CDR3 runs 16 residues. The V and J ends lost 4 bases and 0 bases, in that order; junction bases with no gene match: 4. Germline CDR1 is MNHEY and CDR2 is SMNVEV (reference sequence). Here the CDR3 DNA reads TGTGCCAGCAGTTCCGGGACAGGGAGCTCCTACAATGAGCAGTTCTTC. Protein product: CASSSGTGSSYNEQFF.

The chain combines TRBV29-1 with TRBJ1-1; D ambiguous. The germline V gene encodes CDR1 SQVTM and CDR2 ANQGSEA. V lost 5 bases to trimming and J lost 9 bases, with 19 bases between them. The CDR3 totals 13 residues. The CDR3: CSVLRPGDRQAFF. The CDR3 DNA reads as TGCAGCGTTCTGAGACCGGGAGACCGACAAGCTTTCTTT.

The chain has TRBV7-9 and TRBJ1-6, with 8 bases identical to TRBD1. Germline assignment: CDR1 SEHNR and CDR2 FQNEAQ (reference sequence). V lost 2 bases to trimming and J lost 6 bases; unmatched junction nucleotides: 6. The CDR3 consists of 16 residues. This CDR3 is CASSLWGRGPNSPLHF. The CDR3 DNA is TGTGCCAGCAGCTTATGGGGCAGGGGGCCTAATTCACCCCTCCACTTT.

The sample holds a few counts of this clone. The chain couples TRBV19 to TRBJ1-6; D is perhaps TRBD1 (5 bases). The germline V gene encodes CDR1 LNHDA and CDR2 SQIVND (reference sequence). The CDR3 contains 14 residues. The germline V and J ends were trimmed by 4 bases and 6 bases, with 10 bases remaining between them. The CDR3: CASSNTGFNSPLHF. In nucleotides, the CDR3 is TGTGCCAGTAGTAACACAGGCTTTAATTCACCCCTCCACTTT.

CDR3 sequence: CASSVQGNPGEQYF. The CDR3 bases are TGCGCCAGCAGCGTACAGGGTAACCCGGGTGAGCAGTACTTC. The chain has TRBV5-1 and TRBJ2-7; a possible D gene is TRBD1 (6 bases). V lost 4 bases and J 7 bases, leaving 18 bases between the germline ends. Germline CDR1 reads SGHRS; CDR2 reads YFSETQ. There are 14 residues in the CDR3. Supplemented by reference TRBV5-1 and TRBJ2-7, the full variable domain reads KAGVTQTPRYLIKTRGQQVTLSCSPISGHRSVSWYQQTPGQGLQFLFEYFSETQRNKGNFPGRFSGRQFSNSRSEMNVSTLELGDSALYLCASSVQGNPGEQYFGPGTRLTVT.

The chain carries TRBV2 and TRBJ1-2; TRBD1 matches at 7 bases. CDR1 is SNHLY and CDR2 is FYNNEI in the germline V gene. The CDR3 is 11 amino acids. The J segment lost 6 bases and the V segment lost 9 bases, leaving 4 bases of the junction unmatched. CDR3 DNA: TGTGCCAGATCACAGGGGAATGGCTACACCTTC. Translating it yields CARSQGNGYTF.

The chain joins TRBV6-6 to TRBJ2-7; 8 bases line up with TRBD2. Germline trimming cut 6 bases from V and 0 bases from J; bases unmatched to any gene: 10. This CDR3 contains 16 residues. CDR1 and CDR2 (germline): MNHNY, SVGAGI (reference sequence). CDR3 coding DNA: TGTGCCAGCAGACCCCCAACTAGCGGAGACTCCTACGAGCAGTACTTC. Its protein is CASRPPTSGDSYEQYF.

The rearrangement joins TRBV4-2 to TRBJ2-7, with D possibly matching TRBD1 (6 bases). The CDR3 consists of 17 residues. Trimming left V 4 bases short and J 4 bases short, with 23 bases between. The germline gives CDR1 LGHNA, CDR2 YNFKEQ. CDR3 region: CASSPNVFTGFRYEQYF. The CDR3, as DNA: TGTGCCAGCAGCCCGAACGTCTTTACAGGGTTCCGTTACGAGCAGTACTTC.

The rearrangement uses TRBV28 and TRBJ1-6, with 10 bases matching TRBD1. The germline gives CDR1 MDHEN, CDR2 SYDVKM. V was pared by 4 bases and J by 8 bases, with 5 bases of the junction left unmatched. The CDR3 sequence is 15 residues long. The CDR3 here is CASSSPGTGDSPLHF. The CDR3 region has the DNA TGTGCCAGCAGTTCTCCCGGGACAGGGGATTCACCCCTCCACTTT.

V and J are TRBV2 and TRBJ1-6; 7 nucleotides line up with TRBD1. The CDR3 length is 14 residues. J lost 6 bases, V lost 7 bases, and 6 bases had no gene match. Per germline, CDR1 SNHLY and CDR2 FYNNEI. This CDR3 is CASILDRSNSPLHF. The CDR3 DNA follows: TGTGCCAGCATCCTGGACAGGAGTAATTCACCCCTCCACTTT.

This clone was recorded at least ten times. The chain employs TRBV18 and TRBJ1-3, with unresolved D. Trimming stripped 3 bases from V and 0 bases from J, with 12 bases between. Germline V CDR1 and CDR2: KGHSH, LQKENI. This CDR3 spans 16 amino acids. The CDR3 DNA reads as TGTGCCAGCTCACCGAGCGTAGGATTCTCTGGAAACACCATATATTTT. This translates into CASSPSVGFSGNTIYF.

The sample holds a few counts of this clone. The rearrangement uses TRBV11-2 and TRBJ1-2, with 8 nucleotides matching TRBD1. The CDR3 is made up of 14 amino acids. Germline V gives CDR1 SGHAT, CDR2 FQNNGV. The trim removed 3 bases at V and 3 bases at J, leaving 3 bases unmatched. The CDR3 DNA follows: TGTGCCAGCAGCTTCAGGGGGCGCGACTATGGCTACACCTTC. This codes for CASSFRGRDYGYTF.

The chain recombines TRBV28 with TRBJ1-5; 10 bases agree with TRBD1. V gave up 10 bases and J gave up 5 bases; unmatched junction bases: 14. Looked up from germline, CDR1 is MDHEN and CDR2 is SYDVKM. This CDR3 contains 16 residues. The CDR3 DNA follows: TGTGCCACCAAGGGGCCGGGACAGGGGACAGATCAGCCCCAGCATTTT. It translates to CATKGPGQGTDQPQHF.

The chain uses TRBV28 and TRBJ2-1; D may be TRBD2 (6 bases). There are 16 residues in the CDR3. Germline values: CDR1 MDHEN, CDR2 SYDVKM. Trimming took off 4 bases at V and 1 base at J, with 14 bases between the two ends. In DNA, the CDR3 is TGTGCCAGCAGTTCCCGCGGTGCGGGATCCTACAATGAGCAGTTCTTC. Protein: CASSSRGAGSYNEQFF.

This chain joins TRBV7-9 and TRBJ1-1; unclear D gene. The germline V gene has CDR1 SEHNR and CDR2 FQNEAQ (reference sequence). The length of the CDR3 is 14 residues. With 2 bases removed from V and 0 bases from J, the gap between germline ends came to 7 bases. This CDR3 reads CASSLKRMNTEAFF. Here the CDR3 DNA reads TGTGCCAGCAGCTTAAAGCGGATGAACACTGAAGCTTTCTTT.

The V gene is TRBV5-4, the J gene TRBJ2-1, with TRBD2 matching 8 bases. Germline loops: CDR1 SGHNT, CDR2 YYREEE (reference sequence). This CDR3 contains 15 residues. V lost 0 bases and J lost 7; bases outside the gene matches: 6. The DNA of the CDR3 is TGTGCCAGCAGCTTGGCGGGGGGGCCAGAGAATGAGCAGTTCTTC. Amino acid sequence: CASSLAGGPENEQFF.

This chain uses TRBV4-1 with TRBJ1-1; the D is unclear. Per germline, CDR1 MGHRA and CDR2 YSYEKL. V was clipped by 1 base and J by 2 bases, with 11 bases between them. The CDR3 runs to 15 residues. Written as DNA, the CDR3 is TGCGCCAGCAGCCAAGGCGGCACCTTAAACACTGAAGCTTTCTTT. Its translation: CASSQGGTLNTEAFF.